This TCR beta chain was profiled in a study of shared clonotypes between healthy human individuals. Study background: A donor's plate count was three for CD4 naive and three for CD4 memory; CD8 naive had two and CD8 memory one.

This clone was observed a handful of times. Its specificity is unknown. Measured with immunoSEQ multiplex PCR; TCRdb has only the in-frame clones, and not every one. This table holds around 1.1 million clones, approximately 75% found once. The study's findings and limits: Naive subsets typically showed greater estimated richness than memory subsets.

Unmatched junction bases numbered 4, after V lost 1 base and J lost 4 bases. This CDR3 has 15 residues. Looked up from germline, CDR1 is SGHTA and CDR2 is FQGNSA. The sequencing sample was made of memory CD4+ T cells from PBMCs. The subset: CD45RA-negative fraction. The receptor was derived from a man younger than 35 in good health. Some clones in this sample may be carry-over from other donors' samples. The rearrangement joins TRBV7-2 to TRBJ1-2, with 9 nucleotides matching TRBD1. CDR3 DNA: TGTGCCAGCAGCTTAGGGGACAGGGCAATCTATGGCTACACCTTC. This encodes CASSLGDRAIYGYTF.